The T cell receptor (beta chain) under discussion was sequenced for a study of CD8 T cells in ankylosing spondylitis. In the case of this clonotype: The antigen is not known.

The V end lost 5 bases, the J end lost 3 bases, and 14 bases lay between the germline ends. This CDR3 contains 14 residues. CDR1 is SGHTA, CDR2 FQGNSA, per germline. TCRdb ran MiXCR on the 5' RACE reads and lists one entry per CDR3 protein. The sample has 750,000 to 850,000 distinct CDR3 sequences, over 9.5% seen once. Study-level points and caveats: It appeared that ankylosing spondylitis blood was characterized by a TCR beta motif of about eight highly homologous variants.

Sequenced sample: blood, either unsorted or a sorted T cell fraction (not recorded which). The receptor was isolated from a male donor with ankylosing spondylitis. The chain recombines TRBV7-2 with TRBJ2-7; D is undetermined. The CDR3 sequence is CASSPLPGFYEQYF. The DNA for the CDR3 is TGTGCCAGCAGCCCCCTACCGGGTTTCTACGAGCAGTACTTC.